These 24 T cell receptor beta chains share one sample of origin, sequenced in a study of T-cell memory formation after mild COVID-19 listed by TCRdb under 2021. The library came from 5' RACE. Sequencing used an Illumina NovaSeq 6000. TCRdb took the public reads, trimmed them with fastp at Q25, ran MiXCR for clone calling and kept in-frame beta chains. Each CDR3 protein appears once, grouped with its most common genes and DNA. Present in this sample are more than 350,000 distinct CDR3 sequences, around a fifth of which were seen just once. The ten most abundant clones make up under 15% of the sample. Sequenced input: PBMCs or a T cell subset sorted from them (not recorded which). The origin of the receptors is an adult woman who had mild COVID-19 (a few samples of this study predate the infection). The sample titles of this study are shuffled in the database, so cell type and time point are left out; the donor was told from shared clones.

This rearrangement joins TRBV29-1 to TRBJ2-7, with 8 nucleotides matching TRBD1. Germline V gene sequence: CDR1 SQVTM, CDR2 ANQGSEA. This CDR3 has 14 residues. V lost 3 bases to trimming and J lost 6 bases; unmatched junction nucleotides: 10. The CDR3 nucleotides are TGCAGCGTTGAGGGGCAGGGGGCGGGTGGCGAGCAGTACTTC. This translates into CSVEGQGAGGEQYF.

CDR3 bases: TGTGCCAGTAGTATAGCCCTGACAGGGCAAGTGAGCTACGAGCAGTACTTC. Translation: CASSIALTGQVSYEQYF. The genes are TRBV19 and TRBJ2-7, with TRBD1 matching 7 bases. J lost 3 bases, V lost 1 base, and 12 bases had no gene match. CDR1 is LNHDA, CDR2 SQIVND, per germline (reference sequence). The CDR3 has 17 amino acids.

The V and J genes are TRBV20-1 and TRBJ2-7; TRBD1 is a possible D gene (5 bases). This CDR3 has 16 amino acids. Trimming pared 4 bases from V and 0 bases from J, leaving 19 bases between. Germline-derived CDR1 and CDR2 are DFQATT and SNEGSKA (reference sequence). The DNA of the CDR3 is TGCAGTGCTATGGGCGCACAGACAGCCAACTCCTACGAGCAGTACTTC. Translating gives CSAMGAQTANSYEQYF.

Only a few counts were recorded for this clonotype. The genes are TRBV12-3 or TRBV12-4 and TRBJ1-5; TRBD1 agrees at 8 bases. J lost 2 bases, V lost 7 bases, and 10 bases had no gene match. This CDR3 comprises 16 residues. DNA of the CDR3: TGTGCCAGCACCACTACACCGGGACAGGGCAATCAGCCCCAGCATTTT. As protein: CASTTTPGQGNQPQHF.

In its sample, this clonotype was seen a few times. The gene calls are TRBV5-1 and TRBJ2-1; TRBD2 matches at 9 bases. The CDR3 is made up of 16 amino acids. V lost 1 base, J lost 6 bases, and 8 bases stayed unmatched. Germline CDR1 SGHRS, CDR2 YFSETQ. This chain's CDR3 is CASSLMGLAVANEQFF. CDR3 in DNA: TGCGCCAGCAGCTTGATGGGACTAGCCGTTGCCAATGAGCAGTTCTTC.

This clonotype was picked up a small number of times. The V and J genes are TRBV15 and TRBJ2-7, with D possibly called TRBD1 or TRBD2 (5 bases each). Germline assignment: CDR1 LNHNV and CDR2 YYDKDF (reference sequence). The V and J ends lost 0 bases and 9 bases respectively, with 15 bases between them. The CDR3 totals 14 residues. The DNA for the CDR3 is TGTGCCACCAGCAGAGATCGGGGCACGGAGAGGCAGTACTTC. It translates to CATSRDRGTERQYF.

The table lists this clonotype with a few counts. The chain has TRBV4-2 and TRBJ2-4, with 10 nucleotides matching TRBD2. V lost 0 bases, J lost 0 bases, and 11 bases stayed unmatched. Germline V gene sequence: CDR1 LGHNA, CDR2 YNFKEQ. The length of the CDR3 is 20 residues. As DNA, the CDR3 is TGTGCCAGCAGCCAAGATTTTCGGACTAGCGGTAGAATAGCCAAAAACATTCAGTACTTC. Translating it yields CASSQDFRTSGRIAKNIQYF.

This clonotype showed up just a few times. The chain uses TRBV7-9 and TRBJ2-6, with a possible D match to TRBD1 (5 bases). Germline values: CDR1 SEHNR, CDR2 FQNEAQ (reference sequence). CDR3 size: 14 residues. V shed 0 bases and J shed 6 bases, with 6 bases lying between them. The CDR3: CASSLAREANVLTF. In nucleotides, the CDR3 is TGTGCCAGCAGCTTAGCCAGGGAGGCCAACGTCCTGACTTTC. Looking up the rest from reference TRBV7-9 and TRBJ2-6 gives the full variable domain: DTGVSQNPRHKITKRGQNVTFRCDPISEHNRLYWYRQTLGQGPEFLTYFQNEAQLEKSRLLSDRFSAERPKGSFSTLEIQRTEQGDSAMYLCASSLAREANVLTFGAGSRLTVL.

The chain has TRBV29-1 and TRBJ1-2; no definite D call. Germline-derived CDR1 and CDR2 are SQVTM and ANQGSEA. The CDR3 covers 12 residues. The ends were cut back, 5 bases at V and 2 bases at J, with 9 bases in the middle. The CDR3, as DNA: TGCAGCGTTAGAGACCGGAACTATGGCTACACCTTC. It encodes CSVRDRNYGYTF.

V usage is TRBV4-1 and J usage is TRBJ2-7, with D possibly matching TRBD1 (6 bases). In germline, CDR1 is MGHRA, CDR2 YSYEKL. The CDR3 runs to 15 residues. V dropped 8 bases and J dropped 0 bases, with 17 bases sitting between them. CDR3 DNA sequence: TGCGCCAGCTCCCCACCGGGACACCTCTCCTACGAGCAGTACTTC. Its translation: CASSPPGHLSYEQYF.

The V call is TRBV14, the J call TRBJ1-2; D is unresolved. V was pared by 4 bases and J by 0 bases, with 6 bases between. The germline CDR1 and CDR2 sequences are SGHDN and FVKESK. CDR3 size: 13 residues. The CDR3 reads CASSLTTNYGYTF. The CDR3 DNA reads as TGTGCCAGCAGCCTTACTACTAACTATGGCTACACCTTC.

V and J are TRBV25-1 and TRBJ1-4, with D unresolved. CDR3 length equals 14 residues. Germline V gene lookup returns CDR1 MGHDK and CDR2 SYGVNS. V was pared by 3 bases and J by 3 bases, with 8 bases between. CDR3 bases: TGTGCCAGCAGTGACACGGGTTCTAATGAAAAACTGTTTTTT. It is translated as CASSDTGSNEKLFF.

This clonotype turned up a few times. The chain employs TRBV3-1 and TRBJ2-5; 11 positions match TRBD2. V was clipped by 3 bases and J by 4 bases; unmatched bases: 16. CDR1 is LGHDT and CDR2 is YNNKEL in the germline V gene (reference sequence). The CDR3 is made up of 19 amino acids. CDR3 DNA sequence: TGTGCCAGCAGCCAGAGCTCTAGCGGGGGGCCTTTTGTGTCAGAGACCCAGTACTTC. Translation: CASSQSSSGGPFVSETQYF.

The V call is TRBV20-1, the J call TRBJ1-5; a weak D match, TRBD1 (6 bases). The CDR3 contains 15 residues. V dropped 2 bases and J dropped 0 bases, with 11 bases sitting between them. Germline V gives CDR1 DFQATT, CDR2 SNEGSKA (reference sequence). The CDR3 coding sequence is TGCAGTGCTAGACGCACACAGGGTAGCAATCAGCCCCAGCATTTT. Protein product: CSARRTQGSNQPQHF.

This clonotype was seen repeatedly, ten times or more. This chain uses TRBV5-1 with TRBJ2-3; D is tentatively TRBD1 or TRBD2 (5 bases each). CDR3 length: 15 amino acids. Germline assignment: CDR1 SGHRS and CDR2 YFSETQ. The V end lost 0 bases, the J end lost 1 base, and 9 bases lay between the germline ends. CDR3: CASSLAGAGTDTQYF. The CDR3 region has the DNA TGCGCCAGCAGCTTGGCCGGGGCCGGCACAGATACGCAGTATTTT.

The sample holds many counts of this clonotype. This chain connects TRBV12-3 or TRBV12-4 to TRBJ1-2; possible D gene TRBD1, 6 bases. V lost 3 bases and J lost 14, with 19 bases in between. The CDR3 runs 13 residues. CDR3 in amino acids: CASSLGGQTHGTF. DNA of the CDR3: TGTGCCAGCAGTTTGGGAGGACAGACCCACGGTACCTTC.

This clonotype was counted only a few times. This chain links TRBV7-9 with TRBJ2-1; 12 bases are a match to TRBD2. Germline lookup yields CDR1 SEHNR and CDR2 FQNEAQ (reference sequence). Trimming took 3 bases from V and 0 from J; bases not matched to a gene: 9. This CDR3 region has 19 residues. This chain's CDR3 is CASSFPKELAGGSYNEQFF. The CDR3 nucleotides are TGTGCCAGCAGCTTTCCGAAGGAACTAGCGGGAGGCTCCTACAATGAGCAGTTCTTC.

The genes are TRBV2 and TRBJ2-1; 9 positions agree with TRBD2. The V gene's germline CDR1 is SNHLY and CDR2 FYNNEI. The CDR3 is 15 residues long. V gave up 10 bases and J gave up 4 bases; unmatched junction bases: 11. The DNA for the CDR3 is TGTGCCACCCTATCGGGACTAGCAGCGTACAATGAGCAGTTCTTC. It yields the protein CATLSGLAAYNEQFF.

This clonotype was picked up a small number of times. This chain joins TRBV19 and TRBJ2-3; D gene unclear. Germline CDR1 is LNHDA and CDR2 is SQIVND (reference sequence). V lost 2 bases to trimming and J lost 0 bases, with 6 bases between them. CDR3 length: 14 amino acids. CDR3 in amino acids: CASSISSSTDTQYF. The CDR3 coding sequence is TGTGCCAGTAGTATATCATCTAGCACAGATACGCAGTATTTT.

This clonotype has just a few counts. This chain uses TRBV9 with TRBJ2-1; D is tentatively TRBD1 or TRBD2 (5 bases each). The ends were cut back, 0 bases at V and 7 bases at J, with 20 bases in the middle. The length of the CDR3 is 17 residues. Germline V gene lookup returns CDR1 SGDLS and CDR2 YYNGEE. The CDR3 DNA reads TGTGCCAGCAGCGTAGCCCCGGGGCAGGGACCGACGAATGAGCAGTTCTTC. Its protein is CASSVAPGQGPTNEQFF.

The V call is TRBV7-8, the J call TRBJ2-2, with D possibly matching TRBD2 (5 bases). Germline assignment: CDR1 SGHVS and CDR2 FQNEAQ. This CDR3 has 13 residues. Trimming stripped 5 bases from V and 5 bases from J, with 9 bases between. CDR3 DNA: TGTGCCAGCAGCCGACTACAGACCGGGGAGCTGTTTTTT. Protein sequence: CASSRLQTGELFF.

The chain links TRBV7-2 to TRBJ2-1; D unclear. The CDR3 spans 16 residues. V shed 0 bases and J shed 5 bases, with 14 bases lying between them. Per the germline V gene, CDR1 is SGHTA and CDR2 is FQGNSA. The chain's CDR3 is CASSLAYGLADNEQFF. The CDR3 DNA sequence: TGTGCCAGCAGCTTAGCGTACGGATTAGCAGACAATGAGCAGTTCTTC.

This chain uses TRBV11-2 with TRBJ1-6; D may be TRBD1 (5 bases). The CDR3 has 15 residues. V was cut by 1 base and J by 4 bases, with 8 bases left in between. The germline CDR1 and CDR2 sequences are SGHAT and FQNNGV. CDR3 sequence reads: CASSLGDGYNSPLHF. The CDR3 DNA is TGTGCCAGCAGCTTAGGGGACGGATATAATTCACCCCTCCACTTT.

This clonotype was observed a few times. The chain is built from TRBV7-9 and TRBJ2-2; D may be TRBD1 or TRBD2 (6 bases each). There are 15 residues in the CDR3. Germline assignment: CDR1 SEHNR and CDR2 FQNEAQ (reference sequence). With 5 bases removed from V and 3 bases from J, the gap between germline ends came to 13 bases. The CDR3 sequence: CASSKQGLYTGELFF. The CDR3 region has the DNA TGTGCCAGCAGCAAACAGGGACTCTACACCGGGGAGCTGTTTTTT.